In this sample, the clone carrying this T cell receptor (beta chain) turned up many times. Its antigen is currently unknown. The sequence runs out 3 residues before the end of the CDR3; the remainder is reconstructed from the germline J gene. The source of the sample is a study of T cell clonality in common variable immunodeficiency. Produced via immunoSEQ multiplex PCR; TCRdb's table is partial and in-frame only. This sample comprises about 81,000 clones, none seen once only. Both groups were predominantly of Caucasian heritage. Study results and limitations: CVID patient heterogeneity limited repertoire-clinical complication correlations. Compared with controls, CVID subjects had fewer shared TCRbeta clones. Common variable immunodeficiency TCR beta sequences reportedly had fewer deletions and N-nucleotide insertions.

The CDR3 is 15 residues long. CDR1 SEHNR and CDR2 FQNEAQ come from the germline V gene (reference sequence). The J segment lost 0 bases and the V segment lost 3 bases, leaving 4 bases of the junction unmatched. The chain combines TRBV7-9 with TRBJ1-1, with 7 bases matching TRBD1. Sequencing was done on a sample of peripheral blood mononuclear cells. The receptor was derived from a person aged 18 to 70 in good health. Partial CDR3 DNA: TGTGCCAGCAGCTTCGCCAGGGGGGTGAACACTGAA. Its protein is CASSFARGVNTE. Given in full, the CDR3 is CASSFARGVNTEAFF.